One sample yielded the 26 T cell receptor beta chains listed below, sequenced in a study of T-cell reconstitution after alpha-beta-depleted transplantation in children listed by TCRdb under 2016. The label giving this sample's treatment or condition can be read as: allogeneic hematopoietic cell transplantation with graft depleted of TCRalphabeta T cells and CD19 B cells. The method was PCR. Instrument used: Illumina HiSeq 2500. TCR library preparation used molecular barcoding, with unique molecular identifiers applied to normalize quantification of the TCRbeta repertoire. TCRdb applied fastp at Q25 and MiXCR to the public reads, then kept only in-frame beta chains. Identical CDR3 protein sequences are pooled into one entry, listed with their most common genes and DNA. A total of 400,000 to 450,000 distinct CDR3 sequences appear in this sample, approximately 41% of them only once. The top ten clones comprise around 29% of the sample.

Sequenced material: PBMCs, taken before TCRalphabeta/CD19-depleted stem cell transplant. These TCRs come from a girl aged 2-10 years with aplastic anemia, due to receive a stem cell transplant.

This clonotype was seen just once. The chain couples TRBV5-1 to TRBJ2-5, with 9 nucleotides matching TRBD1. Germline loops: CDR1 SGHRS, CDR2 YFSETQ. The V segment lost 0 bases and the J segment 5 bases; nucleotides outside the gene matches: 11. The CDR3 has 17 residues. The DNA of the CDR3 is TGCGCCAGCAGCTTGGGGGACAGGGCCTTACGTGTCGAGACCCAGTACTTC. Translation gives CASSLGDRALRVETQYF.

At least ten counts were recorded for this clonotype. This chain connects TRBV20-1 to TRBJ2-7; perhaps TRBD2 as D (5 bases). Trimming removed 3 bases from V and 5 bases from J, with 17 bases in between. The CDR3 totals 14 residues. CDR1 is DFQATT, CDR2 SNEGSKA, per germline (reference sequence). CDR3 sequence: CSARYTSGSNEQYF. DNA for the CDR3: TGCAGTGCTAGGTATACTAGTGGGTCCAACGAGCAGTACTTC.

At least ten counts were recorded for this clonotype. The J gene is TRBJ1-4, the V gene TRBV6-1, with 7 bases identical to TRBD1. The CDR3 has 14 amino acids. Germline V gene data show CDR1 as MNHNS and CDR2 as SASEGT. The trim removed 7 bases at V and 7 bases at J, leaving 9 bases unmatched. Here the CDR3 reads CASTAIQGFEKLFF. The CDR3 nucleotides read TGTGCCAGCACCGCTATACAGGGGTTTGAAAAACTGTTTTTT.

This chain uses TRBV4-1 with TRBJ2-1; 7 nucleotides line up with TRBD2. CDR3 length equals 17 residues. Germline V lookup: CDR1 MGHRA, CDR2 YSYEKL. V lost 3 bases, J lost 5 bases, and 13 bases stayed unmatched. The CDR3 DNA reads TGCGCCAGCAGCCAGCCCCCGGGGGAGGGATATGACAATGAGCAGTTCTTC. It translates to CASSQPPGEGYDNEQFF.

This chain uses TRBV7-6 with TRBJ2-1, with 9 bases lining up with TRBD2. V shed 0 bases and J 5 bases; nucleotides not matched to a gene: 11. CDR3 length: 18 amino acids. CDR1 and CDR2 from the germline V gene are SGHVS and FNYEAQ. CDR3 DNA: TGTGCCAGCAGCTTAGCGCCATATGGCGGGAGGGTAAACAATGAGCAGTTCTTC. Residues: CASSLAPYGGRVNNEQFF.

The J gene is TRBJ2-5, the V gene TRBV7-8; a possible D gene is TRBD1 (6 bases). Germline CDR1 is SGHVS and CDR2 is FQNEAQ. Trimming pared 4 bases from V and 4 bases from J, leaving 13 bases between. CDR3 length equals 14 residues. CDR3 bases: TGTGCCAGCAGCTCCAGGGGTTTGGGAGAGACCCAGTACTTC. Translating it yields CASSSRGLGETQYF.

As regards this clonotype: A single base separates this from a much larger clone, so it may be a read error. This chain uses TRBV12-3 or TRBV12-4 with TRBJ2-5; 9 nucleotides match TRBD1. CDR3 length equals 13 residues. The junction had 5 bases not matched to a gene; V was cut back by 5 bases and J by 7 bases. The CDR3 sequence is CASSRDRDGTQYF. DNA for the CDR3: TGTGCCAGCAGTCGGGACAGGGACGGGACCCAGTACTTC.

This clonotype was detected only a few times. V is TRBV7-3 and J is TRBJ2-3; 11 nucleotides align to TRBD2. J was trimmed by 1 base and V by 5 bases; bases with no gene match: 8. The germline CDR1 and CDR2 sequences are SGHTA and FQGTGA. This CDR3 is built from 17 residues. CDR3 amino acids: CASSVGTSGEGTDTQYF. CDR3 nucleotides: TGTGCCAGCAGCGTCGGGACTAGCGGAGAGGGCACAGATACGCAGTATTTT.

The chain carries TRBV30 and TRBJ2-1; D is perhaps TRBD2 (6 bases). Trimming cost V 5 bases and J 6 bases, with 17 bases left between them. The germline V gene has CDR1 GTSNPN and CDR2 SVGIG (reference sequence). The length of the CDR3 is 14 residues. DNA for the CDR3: TGTGCCTGGGCGCCGGGATTAGCGGTCAATGAGCAGTTCTTC. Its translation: CAWAPGLAVNEQFF.

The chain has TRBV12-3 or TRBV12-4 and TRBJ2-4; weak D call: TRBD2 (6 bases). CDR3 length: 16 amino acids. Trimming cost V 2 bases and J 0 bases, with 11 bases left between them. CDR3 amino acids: CASSLSSALAKNIQYF. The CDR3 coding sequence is TGTGCCAGCAGTTTATCTAGCGCCCTAGCCAAAAACATTCAGTACTTC.

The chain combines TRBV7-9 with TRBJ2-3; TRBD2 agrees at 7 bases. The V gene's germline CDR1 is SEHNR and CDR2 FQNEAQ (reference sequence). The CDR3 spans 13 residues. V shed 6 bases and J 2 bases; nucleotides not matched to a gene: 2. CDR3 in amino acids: CASRAGTTDTQYF. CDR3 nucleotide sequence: TGTGCCAGCAGAGCGGGGACCACAGATACGCAGTATTTT.

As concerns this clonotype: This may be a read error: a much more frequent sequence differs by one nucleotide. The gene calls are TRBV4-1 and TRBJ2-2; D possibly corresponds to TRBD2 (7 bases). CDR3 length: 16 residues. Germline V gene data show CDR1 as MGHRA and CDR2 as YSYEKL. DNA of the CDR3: TGCGCCAGCAGCCAGGGAGGGGGATGGTACACCGAGGAGCTGTTTTTT. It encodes CASSQGGGWYTEELFF.

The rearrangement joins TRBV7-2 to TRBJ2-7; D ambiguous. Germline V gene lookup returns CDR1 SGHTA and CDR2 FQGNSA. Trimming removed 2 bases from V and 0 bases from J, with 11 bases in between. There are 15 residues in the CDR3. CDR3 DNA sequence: TGTGCCAGCAGCTTATACCCAGGATACTCCTACGAGCAGTACTTC. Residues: CASSLYPGYSYEQYF. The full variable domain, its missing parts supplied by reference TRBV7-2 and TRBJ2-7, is GAGVSQSPSNKVTEKGKDVELRCDPISGHTALYWYRQSLGQGLEFLIYFQGNSAPDKSGLPSDRFSAERTGGSVSTLTIQRTQQEDSAVYLCASSLYPGYSYEQYFGPGTRLTVT.

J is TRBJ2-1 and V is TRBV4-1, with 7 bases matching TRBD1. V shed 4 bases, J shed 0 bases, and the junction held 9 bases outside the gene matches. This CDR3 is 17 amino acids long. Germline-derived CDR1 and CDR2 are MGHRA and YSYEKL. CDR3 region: CASSLRIQGSSYNEQFF. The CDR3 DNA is TGCGCCAGCAGCCTCAGAATACAGGGGAGCTCCTACAATGAGCAGTTCTTC.

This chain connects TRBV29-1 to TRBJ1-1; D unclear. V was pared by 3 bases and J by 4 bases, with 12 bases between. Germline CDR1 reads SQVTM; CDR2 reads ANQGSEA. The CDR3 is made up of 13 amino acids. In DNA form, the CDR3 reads TGCAGCGTTGAGGGTTGGCGCGGCACTGAAGCTTTCTTT. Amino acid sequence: CSVEGWRGTEAFF.

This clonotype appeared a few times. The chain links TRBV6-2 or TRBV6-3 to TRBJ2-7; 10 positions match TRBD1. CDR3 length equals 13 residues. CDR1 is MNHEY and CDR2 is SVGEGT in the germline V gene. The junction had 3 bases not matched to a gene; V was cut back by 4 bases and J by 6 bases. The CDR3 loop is CASSWTGGIEQYF. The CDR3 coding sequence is TGTGCCAGCAGTTGGACAGGGGGTATCGAGCAGTACTTC.

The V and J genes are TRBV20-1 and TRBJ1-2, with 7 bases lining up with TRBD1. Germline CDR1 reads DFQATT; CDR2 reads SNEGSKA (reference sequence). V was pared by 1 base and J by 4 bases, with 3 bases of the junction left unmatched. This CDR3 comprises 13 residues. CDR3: CSARGQGVYGYTF. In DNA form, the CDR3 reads TGCAGTGCTAGAGGACAGGGCGTCTATGGCTACACCTTC.

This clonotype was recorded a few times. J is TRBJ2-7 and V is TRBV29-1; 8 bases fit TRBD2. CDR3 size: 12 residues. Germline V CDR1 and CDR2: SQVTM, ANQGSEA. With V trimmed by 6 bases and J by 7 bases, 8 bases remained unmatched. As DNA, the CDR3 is TGCAGCGTCACAACCGGGACTAGTGAGCAGTACTTC. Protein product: CSVTTGTSEQYF.

This CDR3 is CSARAPNTEAFF. The CDR3 nucleotides read TGCAGTGCTAGAGCACCGAACACTGAAGCTTTCTTT. The chain links TRBV20-1 to TRBJ1-1; D gene uncertain. CDR3 length: 12 amino acids. V lost 1 base and J 1 base, leaving 4 bases between the germline ends. Per the germline V gene, CDR1 is DFQATT and CDR2 is SNEGSKA (reference sequence).

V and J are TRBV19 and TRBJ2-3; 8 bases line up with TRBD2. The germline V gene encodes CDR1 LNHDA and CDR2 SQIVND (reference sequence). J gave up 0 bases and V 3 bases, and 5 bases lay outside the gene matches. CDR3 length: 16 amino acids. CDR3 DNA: TGTGCCAGTAGTATCGGGGGGGCCCCTAGCACAGATACGCAGTATTTT. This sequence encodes CASSIGGAPSTDTQYF.

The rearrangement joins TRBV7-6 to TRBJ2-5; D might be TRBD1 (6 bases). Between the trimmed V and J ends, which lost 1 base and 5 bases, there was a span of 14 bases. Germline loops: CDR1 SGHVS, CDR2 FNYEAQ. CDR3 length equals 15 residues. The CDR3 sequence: CASSLGTVRGETQYF. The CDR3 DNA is TGTGCCAGCAGCTTAGGGACAGTCCGAGGGGAGACCCAGTACTTC.

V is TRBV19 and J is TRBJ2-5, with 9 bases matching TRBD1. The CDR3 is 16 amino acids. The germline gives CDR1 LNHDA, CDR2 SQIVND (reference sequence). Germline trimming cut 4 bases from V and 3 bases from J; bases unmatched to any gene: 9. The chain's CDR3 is CASSRGTGIMEETQYF. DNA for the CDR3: TGTGCCAGTAGTAGGGGGACAGGGATAATGGAAGAGACCCAGTACTTC. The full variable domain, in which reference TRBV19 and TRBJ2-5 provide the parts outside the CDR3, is DGGITQSPKYLFRKEGQNVTLSCEQNLNHDAMYWYRQDPGQGLRLIYYSQIVNDFQKGDIAEGYSVSREKKESFPLTVTSAQKNPTAFYLCASSRGTGIMEETQYFGPGTRLLVL.

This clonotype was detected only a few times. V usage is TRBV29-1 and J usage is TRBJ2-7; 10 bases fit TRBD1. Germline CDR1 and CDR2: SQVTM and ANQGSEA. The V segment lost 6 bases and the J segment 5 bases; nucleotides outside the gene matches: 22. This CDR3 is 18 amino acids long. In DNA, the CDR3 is TGCAGCGTCCCGCGAACAGACAGGGGGCTCTCTTGGGTCCACGAGCAGTACTTC. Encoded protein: CSVPRTDRGLSWVHEQYF.

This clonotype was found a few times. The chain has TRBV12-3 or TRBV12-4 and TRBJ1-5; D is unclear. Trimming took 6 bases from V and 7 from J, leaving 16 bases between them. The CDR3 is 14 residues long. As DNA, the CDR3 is TGTGCCAGCAGCGTCGGGCTCTTGAGGCAGCCCCAGCATTTT. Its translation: CASSVGLLRQPQHF.

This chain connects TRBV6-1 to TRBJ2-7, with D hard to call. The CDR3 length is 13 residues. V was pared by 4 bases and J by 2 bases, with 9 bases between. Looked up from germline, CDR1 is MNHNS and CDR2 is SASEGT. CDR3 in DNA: TGTGCCAGCAGTGTTGGGCAGACCTACGAGCAGTACTTC. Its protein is CASSVGQTYEQYF.

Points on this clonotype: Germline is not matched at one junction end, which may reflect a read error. As DNA, the CDR3 is TGCTGTGCTAGAGCCCCGGGACTAGCGGGTCTCTCCTACTCTGGGGCCAACGTCCTGACTTTC. Its translation is CCARAPGLAGLSYSGANVLTF. The J gene is TRBJ2-6, the V gene TRBV20-1; 12 positions match TRBD2. This CDR3 contains 21 residues. From germline, CDR1 is DFQATT and CDR2 SNEGSKA (reference sequence).